The rows below give T cell receptor beta chains drawn from one sample of a study of CD8 T cells in ankylosing spondylitis. Each CDR3 protein gets one entry after TCRdb re-called the 5' RACE reads with MiXCR. The sample includes about 360,000 distinct CDR3 sequences, approximately 15% of them seen just once. The material sequenced was blood, either unsorted or a sorted T cell fraction (not recorded which). Source of these receptors: a male donor with ankylosing spondylitis or in good health (not recorded which). Each CDR3 is given with its conserved first and last residue. The D gene is left open where the match is weak. Clone size is not always given. Where it is, it says once, few, many or a class for expanded clones.

J: TRBJ2-6
V: TRBV5-1
D: -
size: few
DNA: TGCGCCAGCTCGCACTCTGGGGCCAACGTCCTGACTTTC
CDR3: CASSHSGANVLTF

J: TRBJ2-1
V: TRBV24-1
D: -
size: few
DNA: TGTGCCACCAGTGATCCTACAGGGTACAATGAGCAGTTCTTC
CDR3: CATSDPTGYNEQFF

J: TRBJ2-1
V: TRBV11-2
D: -
size: few
DNA: TGTGCCAGCAGCTTGGGGATTGGGGGCCGTCCCAAGTTCTTC
CDR3: CASSLGIGGRPKFF

J: TRBJ1-1
V: TRBV12-3/TRBV12-4
D: -
size: many
DNA: TGTGCCAGCACCCCGCTGGGGGGTGAAGCTTTCTTT
CDR3: CASTPLGGEAFF

J: TRBJ1-4
V: TRBV5-1
D: -
size: many
DNA: TGCGCCAGCAGCCCCGGGTCAACTAATGAAAAACTGTTTTTT
CDR3: CASSPGSTNEKLFF

J: TRBJ2-6
V: TRBV7-9
D: -
size: -
DNA: TGTGCCAGCAGTCCAGGGGTAACTGGGGCCAACGTCCTGGCTTTC
CDR3: CASSPGVTGANVLAF

J: TRBJ2-4
V: TRBV4-1
D: TRBD1
size: -
DNA: TGCGCCAGCAGCCAAGATAGGACAGGCTGGGTGGATCCCTCTTTTAACATTCAGTACTTC
CDR3: CASSQDRTGWVDPSFNIQYF

J: TRBJ2-3
V: TRBV20-1
D: TRBD2
size: -
DNA: TGCAGTGCTGGGACTAGCGGGAACACAGATACGCAGTATTTT
CDR3: CSAGTSGNTDTQYF

J: TRBJ2-1
V: TRBV14
D: -
size: -
DNA: TGTGCCAGCAGCCAAGATCTAAGGACTGAGCAGTTCTTC
CDR3: CASSQDLRTEQFF

J: TRBJ2-1
V: TRBV29-1
D: -
size: few
DNA: TGCAGCGTTGAGGGAACAGGTGAGGGGCAGTTCTTC
CDR3: CSVEGTGEGQFF

J: TRBJ2-5
V: TRBV20-1
D: TRBD2
size: -
DNA: TGCAGTGCTAGGCACACTAGCGGACAAGAGACCCAGTACTTC
CDR3: CSARHTSGQETQYF

J: TRBJ1-5
V: TRBV11-2
D: -
size: -
DNA: TGTGCCAGCAGCTCGGGCTCTAGCAATCAGCCCCAGCATTTT
CDR3: CASSSGSSNQPQHF

J: TRBJ1-2
V: TRBV6-1
D: -
size: -
DNA: TGTGCCAGCAGTGAAGCAAGGGGTTCGGGCTACACCTTC
CDR3: CASSEARGSGYTF

J: TRBJ2-2
V: TRBV19
D: TRBD1
size: few
DNA: TGTGCCACCACGGGGCAGGGGGACACCGGGGAGCTGTTTTTT
CDR3: CATTGQGDTGELFF

J: TRBJ1-2
V: TRBV6-2/TRBV6-3
D: TRBD1
size: few
DNA: TGTGCCAGCACGGACAGGGGAGGTAGTCGCTACACCTTC
CDR3: CASTDRGGSRYTF

J: TRBJ1-1
V: TRBV5-1
D: -
size: many
DNA: TGCGCCAGCAGCTGGGGGGTGAACACTGAAGCTTTCTTT
CDR3: CASSWGVNTEAFF

J: TRBJ1-1
V: TRBV11-2
D: -
size: many
DNA: TGTGCCAGCAGCTCGGACACGAAGGATGCTTTCTTT
CDR3: CASSSDTKDAFF

J: TRBJ2-1
V: TRBV6-1
D: -
size: -
DNA: TGTGCATCCAACGGGGACACTTACAATGAGCAGTTCTTC
CDR3: CASNGDTYNEQFF

J: TRBJ2-2
V: TRBV6-1
D: -
size: few
DNA: TGTGCCAGCAGTAGGGACCACAGTGCCGGGGAGCTGTTTTTT
CDR3: CASSRDHSAGELFF

J: TRBJ1-2
V: TRBV24-1
D: -
size: -
DNA: TGTGCCACCAGTGATTCTAGGGATGGCGGCTACACCTTC
CDR3: CATSDSRDGGYTF

J: TRBJ2-2
V: TRBV4-2
D: -
size: few
DNA: TGTGCCAGCAGCCATCGACTCAGTAGGGGGGAGCTGTTTTTT
CDR3: CASSHRLSRGELFF

J: TRBJ1-5
V: TRBV4-1
D: -
size: few
DNA: TGCGCCAGCAGCCAAGAAATCGGACAACTAAGCAATCAGCCCCAGCATTTT
CDR3: CASSQEIGQLSNQPQHF

J: TRBJ1-1
V: TRBV3-1
D: -
size: few
DNA: TGTGCCAGCAGCCCCCTGCCCCAGGCAGGCCTTGAAGCTTTCTTT
CDR3: CASSPLPQAGLEAFF

J: TRBJ2-2
V: TRBV5-1
D: -
size: few
DNA: TGCGCCAGCAGCTTCGACCCTTCCAACACCGGGGAGCTGTTTTTT
CDR3: CASSFDPSNTGELFF

J: TRBJ2-2
V: TRBV5-1
D: -
size: -
DNA: TGCGCCAGCAGCCCCTCTCGATGGGGACCCGGCGGGGGCCCCTTGAACACCGGGGAGCTGTTTTTT
CDR3: CASSPSRWGPGGGPLNTGELFF

J: TRBJ2-7
V: TRBV5-6
D: -
size: few
DNA: TGTGCCAGCAGCTTTGCTGACAGCTCCTACGAGCAGTACTTC
CDR3: CASSFADSSYEQYF

J: TRBJ1-1
V: TRBV5-1
D: -
size: many
DNA: TGCGCCAGCAGCTCTCTCAGTAACATGAACACTGAAGCTTTCTTT
CDR3: CASSSLSNMNTEAFF

J: TRBJ1-1
V: TRBV20-1
D: TRBD1
size: few
DNA: TGCAGTGCCCCGACAGGGGGCATGAACACTGAAGCTTTCTTT
CDR3: CSAPTGGMNTEAFF

J: TRBJ1-6
V: TRBV2
D: -
size: -
DNA: TGTGCCAGCACAACAGGGTACAGTTCACCCCTCCACTTT
CDR3: CASTTGYSSPLHF

J: TRBJ2-7
V: TRBV4-1
D: -
size: few
DNA: TGCGCCAGCAGCCAAGTAGGACGGGAGAGCTACGAGCAGTACTTC
CDR3: CASSQVGRESYEQYF

J: TRBJ1-6
V: TRBV7-9
D: -
size: many
DNA: TGTGCCAGCAGCTTACAGGGGTCCTATAATTCACCCCTCCACTTT
CDR3: CASSLQGSYNSPLHF

J: TRBJ1-2
V: TRBV4-2
D: -
size: -
DNA: TGTGCCAGCAGCCAAGATTTGCGGTCAGGCCCCTTAGCTAACTATGGCTACACCTTC
CDR3: CASSQDLRSGPLANYGYTF

J: TRBJ2-7
V: TRBV19
D: -
size: few
DNA: TGTGCCAGTAGTATAAACAGGTACTACGAGCAGTACTTC
CDR3: CASSINRYYEQYF

J: TRBJ1-4
V: TRBV5-1
D: -
size: few
DNA: TGCGCCAGCCCGGTGGATCGGGGTGAAAAACTGTTTTTT
CDR3: CASPVDRGEKLFF

J: TRBJ2-1
V: TRBV5-1
D: TRBD2
size: few
DNA: TGCGCCAGCAGCTTTTCCGGGACTATAAACGAGCAGTTCTTC
CDR3: CASSFSGTINEQFF

J: TRBJ1-1
V: TRBV5-1
D: TRBD1
size: few
DNA: TGCGCCAGCAGCCCGGGGACAGGTGAAGAAGCTTTCTTT
CDR3: CASSPGTGEEAFF

J: TRBJ2-2
V: TRBV12-3/TRBV12-4
D: TRBD1
size: -
DNA: TGTGCCAGCAATCGAGTCGGACAGGGGTCTTTTGGGCTTGCCGGGGAGCTGTTTTTT
CDR3: CASNRVGQGSFGLAGELFF

J: TRBJ2-3
V: TRBV7-9
D: -
size: -
DNA: TGTGCCAGCGTCGGAGTAGATACGCAGTATTTT
CDR3: CASVGVDTQYF

J: TRBJ2-3
V: TRBV12-3/TRBV12-4
D: -
size: -
DNA: TGTGCCAGCAGGCATAGTAGCGGTAGCACAGATACGCAGTATTTT
CDR3: CASRHSSGSTDTQYF

J: TRBJ2-2
V: TRBV12-3/TRBV12-4
D: -
size: few
DNA: TGTGCCAGCAGTGCACCCGGGACGGGGAACACCGGGGAGCTGTTTTTT
CDR3: CASSAPGTGNTGELFF

J: TRBJ1-2
V: TRBV6-1
D: -
size: few
DNA: TGTGCCAGCAGCGCTCTGGGTTACGGCTATGGCTACACCTTC
CDR3: CASSALGYGYGYTF

J: TRBJ2-2
V: TRBV27
D: -
size: few
DNA: TGTGCCAGCAGTTTAAGAAACCTTAACACCGGGGAGCTGTTTTTT
CDR3: CASSLRNLNTGELFF

J: TRBJ2-7
V: TRBV5-1
D: -
size: few
DNA: TGCGCCAGCAGCCCTACGGCCAATTACGAGCAGTACTTC
CDR3: CASSPTANYEQYF

J: TRBJ2-1
V: TRBV6-2/TRBV6-3
D: TRBD2
size: few
DNA: TGTGCCAGCCATAAGGCTAGCGGGAGAAATGAGCAGTTCTTC
CDR3: CASHKASGRNEQFF

J: TRBJ1-3
V: TRBV11-2
D: -
size: few
DNA: TGTGCCAGCAGCTTCGCCGTTGGAAACACCATATATTTT
CDR3: CASSFAVGNTIYF

J: TRBJ1-1
V: TRBV18
D: -
size: few
DNA: TGTGCCAGCGTCGAAGGGAGTAACACTGAAGCTTTCTTT
CDR3: CASVEGSNTEAFF

J: TRBJ2-7
V: TRBV27
D: -
size: -
DNA: TGTGCCATCCATGCCCCGGGGTACGAGCAGTACTTC
CDR3: CAIHAPGYEQYF

J: TRBJ2-7
V: TRBV29-1
D: -
size: -
DNA: TGCAGCGTTTCTACCCGACTGAGCTACGAGCAGTACTTC
CDR3: CSVSTRLSYEQYF

J: TRBJ2-5
V: TRBV25-1
D: -
size: -
DNA: TGTGCCAGCAGTGAAACCGGGATTCATCGGACCCAGTACTTC
CDR3: CASSETGIHRTQYF

J: TRBJ2-7
V: TRBV12-3/TRBV12-4
D: -
size: many
DNA: TGTGCCAGCAGCAAATTCCGAGAGCAGTACTTC
CDR3: CASSKFREQYF

J: TRBJ1-1
V: TRBV6-5
D: TRBD1
size: few
DNA: TGTGCCAGCAGTTCTCCGGGACAGCTGAACACTGAAGCTTTCTTT
CDR3: CASSSPGQLNTEAFF

J: TRBJ1-4
V: TRBV5-1
D: -
size: many
DNA: TGCGCCAGCAGCTTGAGACAGCCTAATGAAAAACTGTTTTTT
CDR3: CASSLRQPNEKLFF

J: TRBJ2-5
V: TRBV24-1
D: TRBD2
size: -
DNA: TGTGCCACCAGCCCTGGGACTAGCGGATCAGAAGAGACCCAGTACTTC
CDR3: CATSPGTSGSEETQYF